The 14 T cell receptor beta chains below come from one sample, sequenced in a study of cytomegalovirus exposure and HLA in healthy donors. The PCR had 60 Vbeta and 13 Jbeta primers. The assay was immunoSEQ multiplex PCR, and TCRdb's table has in-frame clones only and misses some. The sample contains about 43,000 clones, approximately 57% of which appear only once. Sequencing was performed on PBMCs. The receptors derive from a man between 60 and 70 years old in good health and CMV-seropositive.

This rearrangement joins TRBV7-2 to TRBJ1-2; possible D gene TRBD1, 5 bases. CDR1 is SGHTA and CDR2 is FQGNSA in the germline V gene. This CDR3 comprises 13 residues. The V end was cut by 5 bases, the J end by 4 bases, with 11 bases between. CDR3 sequence reads: CASSPDTRYGYTF. The CDR3 bases are TGTGCCAGCAGCCCGGACACCCGCTATGGCTACACCTTC.

The gene calls are TRBV2 and TRBJ1-1, with D hard to call. Germline CDR1 reads SNHLY; CDR2 reads FYNNEI. Trimming left V 7 bases short and J 4 bases short, with 13 bases between. The CDR3 contains 13 residues. In DNA form, the CDR3 reads TGTGCCAGCATATCAGTGAGCGGCACTGAAGCTTTCTTT. This sequence encodes CASISVSGTEAFF.

V is TRBV13 and J is TRBJ2-3; 7 nucleotides match TRBD2. Germline V gives CDR1 PRHDT, CDR2 FYEKMQ (reference sequence). This CDR3 has 15 amino acids. J lost 0 bases, V lost 5 bases, and 5 bases had no gene match. CDR3 coding DNA: TGTGCCAGCAGCCCCCCGGGACTAAGCACAGATACGCAGTATTTT. It translates to CASSPPGLSTDTQYF.

This clone was observed a few times. J is TRBJ2-5 and V is TRBV7-2, with D perhaps matching TRBD2 (5 bases). The DNA end lines up better with TRBJ2-7; the J call may be wrong. This CDR3 has 15 amino acids. Germline CDR1 SGHTA, CDR2 FQGNSA. The DNA for the CDR3 is TGTGCCAGCAGCTTAGGTAGCGACGGACGCTACGAGCAGTACTTC. It encodes CASSLGSDGRYEQYF.

The rearrangement links TRBV18 to TRBJ2-7, with a possible D match to TRBD1 (6 bases). Trimming cost V 2 bases and J 0 bases, with 8 bases left between them. The CDR3 loop spans 14 amino acids. CDR1 is KGHSH, CDR2 LQKENI, per germline. This CDR3 reads CASSPGQSSYEQYF. The CDR3 coding sequence is TGTGCCAGCTCACCAGGACAGAGCTCCTACGAGCAGTACTTC.

CDR3 DNA: TGTGCCAGCAGTGAAGGCGGGGGAGTAACTGAAGCTTTCTTT. Amino acids: CASSEGGGVTEAFF. The chain combines TRBV6-1 with TRBJ1-1; a weak D match, TRBD1 (5 bases). This CDR3 has 14 amino acids. V lost 1 base to trimming and J lost 5 bases, with 11 bases between them. Germline V gene sequence: CDR1 MNHNS, CDR2 SASEGT.

This clone was detected only once. This rearrangement joins TRBV4-3 to TRBJ2-1, with a weak D call TRBD1 (5 bases). Trimming took off 1 base at V and 6 bases at J, with 13 bases between the two ends. The CDR3 extends over 15 amino acids. The V gene's germline CDR1 is LGHNA and CDR2 YSLEER. CDR3 amino acids: CASSQGIGQFNEQFF. CDR3 sequence (DNA): TGCGCCAGCAGCCAAGGTATCGGACAATTCAATGAGCAGTTCTTC.

The chain joins TRBV27 to TRBJ2-1, with TRBD1 identical over 8 bases. The germline V gene encodes CDR1 MNHEY and CDR2 SMNVEV (reference sequence). V lost 6 bases and J lost 1; bases outside the gene matches: 5. The CDR3 extends over 15 amino acids. In nucleotides, the CDR3 is TGTGCCAGCAGCTGGACAGGGAGGTCCTACAATGAGCAGTTCTTC. This gives the protein CASSWTGRSYNEQFF.

This rearrangement joins TRBV7-9 to TRBJ1-3; tentative D call: TRBD1 (5 bases). This CDR3 contains 15 residues. The germline gives CDR1 SEHNR, CDR2 FQNEAQ (reference sequence). V shed 5 bases and J shed 2 bases, with 13 bases lying between them. CDR3 protein: CASSKLTGPGNTIYF. As DNA, the CDR3 is TGTGCCAGCAGCAAACTAACAGGACCTGGAAACACCATATATTTT.

V is TRBV11-2 and J is TRBJ1-1; D not resolved. The CDR3 runs 15 residues. Germline V gene data show CDR1 as SGHAT and CDR2 as FQNNGV. The V end was cut by 5 bases, the J end by 0 bases, with 13 bases between. CDR3 residues: CASSSSMGLNTEAFF. Written as DNA, the CDR3 is TGTGCCAGCAGCAGCTCTATGGGCTTGAACACTGAAGCTTTCTTT.

The rearrangement joins TRBV5-4 to TRBJ2-5; 7 bases line up with TRBD1. The CDR3 is made up of 15 amino acids. Germline CDR1 reads SGHNT; CDR2 reads YYREEE (reference sequence). Unmatched junction bases numbered 7, after V lost 1 base and J lost 4 bases. CDR3 region: CASSLRTGASETQYF. The DNA of the CDR3 is TGTGCCAGCAGCTTGAGGACAGGAGCTTCAGAGACCCAGTACTTC.

The chain employs TRBV19 and TRBJ2-7; TRBD1 matches 8 bases. Germline V gene lookup returns CDR1 LNHDA and CDR2 SQIVND (reference sequence). This CDR3 spans 17 amino acids. J lost 3 bases, V lost 0 bases, and 10 bases had no gene match. The CDR3 DNA sequence: TGTGCCAGTAGTATAGACCCCCGACAGGGGAATGACTACGAGCAGTACTTC. It encodes CASSIDPRQGNDYEQYF.

The rearrangement links TRBV7-8 to TRBJ2-1, with a weak D call TRBD2 (5 bases). The germline gives CDR1 SGHVS, CDR2 FQNEAQ. V was shortened by 1 base and J by 9 bases, with 13 bases between the two germline ends. This CDR3 is built from 14 residues. CDR3 coding DNA: TGTGCCAGCAGCTTAGGGCCGGACCGGGGTGAGCAGTTCTTC. Translation gives CASSLGPDRGEQFF.

The CDR3 region is CASSQAGGRGEQYF. The DNA of the CDR3 is TGCGCCAGCAGCCAAGCCGGGGGGCGGGGCGAGCAGTACTTC. The rearrangement links TRBV4-1 to TRBJ2-7; tentatively, D is TRBD2 (7 bases). The germline V gene encodes CDR1 MGHRA and CDR2 YSYEKL. The CDR3 covers 14 residues. V lost 1 base, J lost 6 bases, and 13 bases lay in between.